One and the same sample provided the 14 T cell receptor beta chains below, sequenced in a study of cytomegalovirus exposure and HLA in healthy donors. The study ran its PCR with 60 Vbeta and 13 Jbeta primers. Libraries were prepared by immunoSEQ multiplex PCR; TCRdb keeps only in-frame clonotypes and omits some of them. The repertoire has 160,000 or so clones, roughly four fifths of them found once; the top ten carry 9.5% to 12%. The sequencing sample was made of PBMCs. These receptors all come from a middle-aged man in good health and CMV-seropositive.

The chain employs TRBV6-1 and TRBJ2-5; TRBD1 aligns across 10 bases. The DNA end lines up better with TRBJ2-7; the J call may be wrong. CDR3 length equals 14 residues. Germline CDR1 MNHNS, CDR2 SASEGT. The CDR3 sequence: CASSDRDRGYEQYF. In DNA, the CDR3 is TGTGCCAGCAGTGATAGGGACAGGGGCTACGAGCAGTACTTC.

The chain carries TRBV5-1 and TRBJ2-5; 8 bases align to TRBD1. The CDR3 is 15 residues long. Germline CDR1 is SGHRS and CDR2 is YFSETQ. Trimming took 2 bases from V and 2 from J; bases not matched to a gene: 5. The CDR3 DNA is TGCGCCAGCAGCTTCGGACAGGGCCCGCAAGAGACCCAGTACTTC. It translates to CASSFGQGPQETQYF. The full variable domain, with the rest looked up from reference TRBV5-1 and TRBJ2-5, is KAGVTQTPRYLIKTRGQQVTLSCSPISGHRSVSWYQQTPGQGLQFLFEYFSETQRNKGNFPGRFSGRQFSNSRSEMNVSTLELGDSALYLCASSFGQGPQETQYFGPGTRLLVL.

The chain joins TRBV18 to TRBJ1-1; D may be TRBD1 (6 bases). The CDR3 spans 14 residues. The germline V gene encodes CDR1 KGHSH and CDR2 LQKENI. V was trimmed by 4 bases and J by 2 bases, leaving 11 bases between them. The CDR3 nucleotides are TGTGCCAGCTCACTCCCGACAGGCAACACTGAAGCTTTCTTT. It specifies CASSLPTGNTEAFF.

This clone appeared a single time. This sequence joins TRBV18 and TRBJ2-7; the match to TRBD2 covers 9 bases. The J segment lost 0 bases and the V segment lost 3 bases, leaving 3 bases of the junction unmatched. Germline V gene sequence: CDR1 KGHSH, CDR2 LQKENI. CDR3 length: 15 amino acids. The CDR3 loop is CASSPLAGISYEQYF. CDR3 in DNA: TGTGCCAGCTCACCTCTAGCGGGAATCTCCTACGAGCAGTACTTC.

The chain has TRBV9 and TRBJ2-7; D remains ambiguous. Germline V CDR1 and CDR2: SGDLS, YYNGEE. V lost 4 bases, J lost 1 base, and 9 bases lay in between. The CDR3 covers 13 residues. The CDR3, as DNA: TGTGCCAGCAGCCCCGACACTTCCTACGAGCAGTACTTC. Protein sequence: CASSPDTSYEQYF.

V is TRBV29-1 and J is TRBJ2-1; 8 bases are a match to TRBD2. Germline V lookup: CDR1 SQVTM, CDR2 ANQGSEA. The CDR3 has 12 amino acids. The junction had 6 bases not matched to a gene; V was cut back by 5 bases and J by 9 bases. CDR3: CSVIAGLVEQFF. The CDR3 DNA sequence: TGCAGCGTTATAGCGGGATTGGTTGAGCAGTTCTTC.

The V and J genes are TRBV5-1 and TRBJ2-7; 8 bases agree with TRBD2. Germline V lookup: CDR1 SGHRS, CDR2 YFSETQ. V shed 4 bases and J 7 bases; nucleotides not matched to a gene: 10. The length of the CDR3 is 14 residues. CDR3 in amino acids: CASSGTSGGREQYF. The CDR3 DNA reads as TGCGCCAGCAGCGGAACTAGCGGAGGCAGAGAGCAGTACTTC.

The CDR3 nucleotides read TGCAGCGCCCTTGGACAGGCGGACCACGAGCAGTACTTC. This translates into CSALGQADHEQYF. The V gene is TRBV29-1, the J gene TRBJ2-7; 7 bases align to TRBD1. The CDR3 length is 13 residues. Trimming removed 7 bases from V and 5 bases from J; junction bases left unmatched: 11. Germline CDR1 SQVTM, CDR2 ANQGSEA.

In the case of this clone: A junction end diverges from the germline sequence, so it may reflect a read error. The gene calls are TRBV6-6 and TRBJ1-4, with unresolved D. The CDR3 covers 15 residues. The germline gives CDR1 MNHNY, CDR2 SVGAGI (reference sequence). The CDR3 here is CASSYSHSENGKLFF. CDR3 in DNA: TGTGCCAGCAGTTACTCCCACAGTGAGAATGGAAAACTGTTTTTT.

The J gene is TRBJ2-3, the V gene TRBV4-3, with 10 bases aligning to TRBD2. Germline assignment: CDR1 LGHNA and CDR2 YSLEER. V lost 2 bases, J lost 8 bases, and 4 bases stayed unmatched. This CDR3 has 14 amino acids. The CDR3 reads CASSQLAGVVTQYF. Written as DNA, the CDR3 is TGCGCCAGCAGCCAACTAGCGGGAGTCGTTACGCAGTATTTT.

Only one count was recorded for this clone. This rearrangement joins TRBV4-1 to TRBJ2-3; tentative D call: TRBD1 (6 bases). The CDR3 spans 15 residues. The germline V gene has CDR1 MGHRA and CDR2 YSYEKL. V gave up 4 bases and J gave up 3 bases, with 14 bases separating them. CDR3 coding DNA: TGCGCCAGCAGCCCCATACAGGGAATTACAGATACGCAGTATTTT. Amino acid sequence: CASSPIQGITDTQYF.

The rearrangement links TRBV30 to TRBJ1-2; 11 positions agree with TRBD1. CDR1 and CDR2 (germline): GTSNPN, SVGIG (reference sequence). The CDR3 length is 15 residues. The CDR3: CAGSAGTGGFYGYTF. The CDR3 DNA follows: TGTGCGGGAAGCGCCGGGACAGGGGGTTTCTATGGCTACACCTTC.

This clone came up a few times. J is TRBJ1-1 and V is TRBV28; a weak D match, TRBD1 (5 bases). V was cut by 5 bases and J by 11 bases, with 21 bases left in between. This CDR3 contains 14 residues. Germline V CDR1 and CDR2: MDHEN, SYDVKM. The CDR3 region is CASSRPGRGFGAFF. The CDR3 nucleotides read TGTGCCAGCAGTCGGCCGGGACGGGGGTTCGGGGCTTTCTTT.

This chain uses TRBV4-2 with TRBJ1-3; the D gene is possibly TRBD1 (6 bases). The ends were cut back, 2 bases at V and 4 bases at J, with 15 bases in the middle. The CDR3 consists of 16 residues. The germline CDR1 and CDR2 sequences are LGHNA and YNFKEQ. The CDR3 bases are TGTGCCAGCAGCCAACCTCTGGGGGGGCAAGGAAACACCATATATTTT. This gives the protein CASSQPLGGQGNTIYF.